The 12 T cell receptor beta chains reported below all come from one sample, sequenced in a study of blood T cell repertoires in COVID-19. The protocol was immunoSEQ multiplex PCR, while the TCRdb copy is restricted to in-frame clones and leaves out a portion. The data show 350,000 or so clones, with about 90% seen just once and about 0.93% held by the top ten. The specimen was PBMCs or T cells enriched from blood (not recorded which). Source of these receptors: a woman in her 30s who had recovered from COVID-19.

The V gene is TRBV7-2, the J gene TRBJ2-1, with a tentative D call TRBD1 (6 bases). The length of the CDR3 is 16 residues. Trimming shortened V by 2 bases and J by 7 bases, and 18 bases separated the two germline ends. CDR1 and CDR2 (germline): SGHTA, FQGNSA. In nucleotides, the CDR3 is TGTGCCAGCAGCTTAAATCGGCAGGGGCGCATAAATGAGCAGTTCTTC. As protein: CASSLNRQGRINEQFF. Supplemented by reference TRBV7-2 and TRBJ2-1, the full variable domain reads GAGVSQSPSNKVTEKGKDVELRCDPISGHTALYWYRQSLGQGLEFLIYFQGNSAPDKSGLPSDRFSAERTGGSVSTLTIQRTQQEDSAVYLCASSLNRQGRINEQFFGPGTRLTVL.

J is TRBJ1-1 and V is TRBV5-1; weak D call: TRBD1 (5 bases). CDR1 and CDR2 (germline): SGHRS, YFSETQ. The CDR3 is 15 amino acids. V lost 0 bases to trimming and J lost 2 bases, with 11 bases between them. CDR3 sequence (DNA): TGCGCCAGCAGCTTGGACGGGGGACCAAACACTGAAGCTTTCTTT. This encodes CASSLDGGPNTEAFF.

V usage is TRBV5-1 and J usage is TRBJ1-4; the match to TRBD1 covers 10 bases. V shed 4 bases and J 7 bases; nucleotides not matched to a gene: 10. The CDR3 length is 16 residues. CDR1 is SGHRS and CDR2 is YFSETQ in the germline V gene. This CDR3 reads CASSRGPGQGLEKLFF. CDR3 bases: TGCGCCAGCAGCCGAGGACCGGGACAGGGGCTTGAAAAACTGTTTTTT.

The CDR3 nucleotides are TGTGCCAGCAGCTTGTACAGCTCTGGGGCCAACGTCCTGACTTTC. Amino acid sequence: CASSLYSSGANVLTF. This chain joins TRBV5-4 and TRBJ2-6; D ambiguous. Germline CDR1 is SGHNT and CDR2 is YYREEE (reference sequence). This CDR3 has 15 amino acids. Trimming left V 1 base short and J 0 bases short, with 5 bases between.

J is TRBJ1-1 and V is TRBV10-3, with D uncertain. The CDR3 has 13 residues. The germline V gene has CDR1 ENHRY and CDR2 SYGVKD. Trimming shortened V by 3 bases and J by 1 base, and 6 bases separated the two germline ends. CDR3 nucleotide sequence: TGTGCCATCAGTGACCTCGGGAACACTGAAGCTTTCTTT. It codes for CAISDLGNTEAFF.

The chain couples TRBV30 to TRBJ2-3; the match to TRBD2 covers 13 bases. This CDR3 has 16 residues. Trimming removed 8 bases from V and 4 bases from J; junction bases left unmatched: 12. The germline CDR1 and CDR2 sequences are GTSNPN and SVGIG (reference sequence). The CDR3 DNA is TGTGCCCGAGCCGAGACTAGCGGGGGGCGGGCAGATACGCAGTATTTT. It is translated as CARAETSGGRADTQYF.

This clone came up once. The chain couples TRBV13 to TRBJ2-7, with D possibly TRBD1 on 7 matching bases. The germline gives CDR1 PRHDT, CDR2 FYEKMQ (reference sequence). The CDR3 is 14 amino acids. Trimming shortened V by 5 bases and J by 7 bases, and 18 bases separated the two germline ends. This CDR3 is CASSPGGGPREQYF. CDR3 sequence (DNA): TGTGCCAGCAGCCCCGGAGGGGGCCCGAGGGAGCAGTACTTC.

The V call is TRBV23-1, the J call TRBJ1-2, with TRBD1 as a possible D gene (6 bases). TRBV23-1 is placed among ORFs of uncertain function. This CDR3 has 15 residues. V lost 0 bases and J lost 4, with 12 bases in between. DNA for the CDR3: TGCGCCAGCAGTCAATCCGCAGGGGAAGGCTATGGCTACACCTTC. It specifies CASSQSAGEGYGYTF.

J is TRBJ2-5 and V is TRBV12-5, with 7 nucleotides matching TRBD1. Germline assignment: CDR1 LGHNT and CDR2 FRNRAP. The CDR3 totals 15 residues. The V gene end was trimmed by 0 bases and the J gene end by 1 base; junction bases not matched to a gene: 2. CDR3 protein: CASGLVGTAQETQYF. The CDR3 nucleotides read TGTGCTAGTGGTTTGGTCGGGACAGCCCAAGAGACCCAGTACTTC.

This clone was recorded only once. V gene TRBV3-1 (or the pseudogene TRBV3-2) combines with J gene TRBJ2-7; 8 nucleotides line up with TRBD1. The V gene end was trimmed by 2 bases and the J gene end by 3 bases; junction bases not matched to a gene: 15. CDR1 LGHDT and CDR2 YNNKEL come from the germline V gene (reference sequence). The CDR3 sequence is 18 residues long. The chain's CDR3 is CASSQWVTYRQGFYEQYF. Here the CDR3 DNA reads TGTGCCAGCAGCCAATGGGTAACTTATAGACAGGGGTTCTACGAGCAGTACTTC.

V is TRBV2 and J is TRBJ2-1; D gene unclear. The CDR3 consists of 15 residues. Germline lookup yields CDR1 SNHLY and CDR2 FYNNEI. V shed 6 bases and J shed 0 bases, with 12 bases lying between them. The DNA of the CDR3 is TGTGCCAGCAGCCCCACCGCTAGCTCCTACAATGAGCAGTTCTTC. Protein product: CASSPTASSYNEQFF.

The chain has TRBV3-1 (or the pseudogene TRBV3-2) and TRBJ1-5, with D perhaps TRBD1 (6 bases). Per the germline V gene, CDR1 is LGHDT and CDR2 is YNNKEL (reference sequence). The CDR3 totals 15 residues. V was cut by 3 bases and J by 5 bases, with 14 bases left in between. The chain's CDR3 is CASSQGNRADQPQHF. The DNA for the CDR3 is TGTGCCAGCAGCCAGGGGAACAGGGCGGATCAGCCCCAGCATTTT.